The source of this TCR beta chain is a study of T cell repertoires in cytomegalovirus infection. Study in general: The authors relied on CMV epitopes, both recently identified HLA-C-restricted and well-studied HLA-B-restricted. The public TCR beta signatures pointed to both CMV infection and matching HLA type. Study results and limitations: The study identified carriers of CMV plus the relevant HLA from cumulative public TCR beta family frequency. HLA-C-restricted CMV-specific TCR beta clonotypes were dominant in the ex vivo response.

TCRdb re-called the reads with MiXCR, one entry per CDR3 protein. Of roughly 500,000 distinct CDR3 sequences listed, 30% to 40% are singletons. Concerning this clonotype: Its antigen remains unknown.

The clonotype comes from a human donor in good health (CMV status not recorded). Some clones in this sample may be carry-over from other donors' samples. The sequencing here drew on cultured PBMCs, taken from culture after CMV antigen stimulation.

In nucleotides, the CDR3 is TGCGCCAGCAGCCACCAACTTCGGGACGCTTTCAATGAGCAGTTCTTC. It encodes CASSHQLRDAFNEQFF. The chain couples TRBV4-3 to TRBJ2-1, with D possibly called TRBD1 or TRBD2 (5 bases each). V lost 3 bases and J 6 bases, leaving 18 bases between the germline ends. CDR3 length: 16 residues. Germline lookup yields CDR1 LGHNA and CDR2 YSLEER.